These T cell receptor beta chains were read from a single sample in a study of CD8 T cells in ankylosing spondylitis. MiXCR, applied by TCRdb to the 5' RACE reads, yields one record per CDR3 protein. This sample yields 450,000 to 550,000 distinct CDR3 sequences, of which about 5.2% are seen a single time; 3.5% belongs to the top ten. The source material was blood, either unsorted or a sorted T cell fraction (not recorded which). The receptor source for this set is a male donor with ankylosing spondylitis. The CDR3 runs from the conserved cysteine through the conserved F or W. Fields, in order: clone size, J gene, V gene, CDR3 protein. Some rows have no size entry. The others give once, few or many, or a class for an expanded clone.

many TRBJ2-7 TRBV5-1 CASSIDRGYEQYF
many TRBJ1-4 TRBV5-1 CASSLGQGREKLFF
few TRBJ2-1 TRBV14 CASSLIPTDAGEQFF
few TRBJ1-2 TRBV7-6 CASSLSPGVSYGYTF
many TRBJ2-7 TRBV28 CASSLGGQSSYEQYF
many TRBJ2-7 TRBV20-1 CSADLIRQGISYEQYF
many TRBJ2-1 TRBV2 CASSERSPTWDRVNEQFF
few TRBJ1-2 TRBV29-1 CSVAVGNGYTF
many TRBJ1-5 TRBV9 CASSVGGGGGNQPQHF
many TRBJ1-2 TRBV20-1 CSAAGPEGYTF
many TRBJ1-1 TRBV5-1 CASSGGTLIGTEAFF
many TRBJ2-1 TRBV7-9 CASQESNEQFF
. TRBJ1-6 TRBV7-9 CARSPGLLQGADSPLHF
. TRBJ2-3 TRBV11-3 CASSLTGTLDTQYF
many TRBJ1-6 TRBV6-4 CASSSINSPLHF
. TRBJ2-6 TRBV7-3 CASSSYGTGANVLTF
many TRBJ2-5 TRBV10-3 CAISRPRGTGGQETQYF
few TRBJ2-7 TRBV15 CATSRAGGPNSYEQYF
many TRBJ1-2 TRBV20-1 CSANSGPLTFYGYTF
many TRBJ1-3 TRBV20-1 CSAGGGRNTIYF
many TRBJ1-6 TRBV5-5 CASRRSSYNSPLHF
many TRBJ2-1 TRBV10-3 CAISEMGLQGEQFF
. TRBJ2-3 TRBV28 CASSFMAGGTDTQYF
many TRBJ1-4 TRBV7-9 CASSVSDTLGVFF
. TRBJ2-1 TRBV6-1 CASSRRPGTGGSYNEQFF
. TRBJ2-1 TRBV7-2 CASSLASEGEQFF
many TRBJ2-7 TRBV7-9 CASSLPGPYEQYF
many TRBJ2-1 TRBV10-1 CASSGWGALGNEQFF
many TRBJ2-1 TRBV6-2/TRBV6-3 CASSYSLKRYNEQFF
many TRBJ1-5 TRBV7-2 CASSLSTGINQPQHF
many TRBJ1-6 TRBV20-1 CSARPSHGEQVSPLHF
many TRBJ2-5 TRBV12-3/TRBV12-4 CASSFWGQETQYF